The 14 T cell receptor beta chains in this list originate from one sample, sequenced in a study of blood T cell repertoires in COVID-19. Method: immunoSEQ multiplex PCR; TCRdb's copy keeps in-frame clones and lacks some. This table has tens of thousands of clones, about nine tenths appearing once. Sequencing used peripheral blood. These receptors came from a human donor in a cohort sampled during active COVID-19.

The chain employs TRBV5-1 and TRBJ1-5, with D tentatively TRBD1 (5 bases). The germline V gene has CDR1 SGHRS and CDR2 YFSETQ. The CDR3 has 14 amino acids. Trimming took 3 bases from V and 6 from J, leaving 13 bases between them. CDR3 loop: CASSWGPGIQPQHF. CDR3 sequence (DNA): TGCGCCAGCAGCTGGGGCCCAGGGATTCAGCCCCAGCATTTT.

V and J are TRBV28 and TRBJ2-7; the match to TRBD2 covers 10 bases. Trimming took 5 bases from V and 7 from J; bases not matched to a gene: 8. CDR3 length equals 14 residues. From germline, CDR1 is MDHEN and CDR2 SYDVKM. The CDR3 DNA reads TGTGCCAGCAGTCCCGGGACTAGCGAATATGAGCAGTACTTC. Translated: CASSPGTSEYEQYF.

This chain links TRBV24-1 with TRBJ2-3; 8 positions agree with TRBD1. Germline loops: CDR1 KGHDR, CDR2 SFDVKD. V shed 3 bases, J shed 6 bases, and the junction held 7 bases outside the gene matches. CDR3 length: 15 residues. The CDR3 loop is CATSDPGQVGDTQYF. CDR3 nucleotide sequence: TGTGCCACCAGTGATCCGGGACAGGTGGGGGATACGCAGTATTTT.

This clone was detected only once. This chain joins TRBV6-5 and TRBJ1-4; D gene uncertain. The V and J ends lost 6 bases and 5 bases respectively, with 10 bases between them. This CDR3 spans 13 amino acids. Germline CDR1 is MNHEY and CDR2 is SVGAGI. The CDR3 DNA reads TGTGCCAGCAGACCCCCCTACAATGAAAAACTGTTTTTT. Its translation is CASRPPYNEKLFF.

The chain recombines TRBV28 with TRBJ2-1; perhaps TRBD1 as D (6 bases). CDR1 is MDHEN, CDR2 SYDVKM, per germline. The CDR3 is made up of 14 amino acids. V lost 2 bases, J lost 7 bases, and 12 bases lay in between. CDR3 coding DNA: TGTGCCAGCAGTTTAGGGACAAGTTTGAATGAGCAGTTCTTC. Its translation is CASSLGTSLNEQFF.

Only one count was recorded for this clone. The rearrangement uses TRBV5-1 and TRBJ1-4, with a tentative D call TRBD1 (6 bases). Between the trimmed V and J ends, which lost 0 bases and 5 bases, there was a span of 14 bases. The CDR3 runs to 16 residues. CDR1 and CDR2 from the germline V gene are SGHRS and YFSETQ. The CDR3 DNA follows: TGCGCCAGCAGCTTGGGGGGGCACTATACCAATGAAAAACTGTTTTTT. Encoded protein: CASSLGGHYTNEKLFF.

V gene TRBV25-1 combines with J gene TRBJ2-5; TRBD1 is a possible D gene (6 bases). The V gene lost 0 bases and the J gene lost 5 bases, with 10 bases spanning the gap. The germline gives CDR1 MGHDK, CDR2 SYGVNS. The CDR3 length is 14 residues. This chain's CDR3 is CASSEYPQGETQYF. CDR3 DNA: TGTGCCAGCAGTGAATATCCCCAGGGGGAGACCCAGTACTTC. Full variable domain (remainder filled in from reference TRBV25-1 and TRBJ2-5): EADIYQTPRYLVIGTGKKITLECSQTMGHDKMYWYQQDPGMELHLIHYSYGVNSTEKGDLSSESTVSRIRTEHFPLTLESARPSHTSQYLCASSEYPQGETQYFGPGTRLLVL.

The chain has TRBV5-5 and TRBJ2-3; D possibly corresponds to TRBD1 (6 bases). The CDR3 has 15 amino acids. The ends were cut back, 1 base at V and 3 bases at J, with 12 bases in the middle. Germline values: CDR1 SGHKS, CDR2 YYEKEE (reference sequence). The DNA for the CDR3 is TGTGCCAGCAGCTTGTACAGGGTGGGGACAGATACGCAGTATTTT. Amino acid sequence: CASSLYRVGTDTQYF.

This sequence joins TRBV7-8 and TRBJ2-7; D is unclear. Germline V gene lookup returns CDR1 SGHVS and CDR2 FQNEAQ. The CDR3 contains 15 residues. V lost 5 bases, J lost 6 bases, and 20 bases lay in between. This CDR3 reads CASSPLRGNVLEQYF. The CDR3 DNA follows: TGTGCCAGCAGCCCCTTGAGAGGAAACGTGCTCGAGCAGTACTTC.

Only one count was recorded for this clone. The chain carries TRBV12-5 and TRBJ2-3, with TRBD1 matching over 8 bases. J gave up 3 bases and V 3 bases, and 5 bases lay outside the gene matches. The CDR3 contains 15 residues. Germline assignment: CDR1 LGHNT and CDR2 FRNRAP. In DNA, the CDR3 is TGTGCTAGTGGTTTTAGGACAGGGAGTACAGATACGCAGTATTTT. This codes for CASGFRTGSTDTQYF.

The table lists this clone with a count of one. The rearrangement uses TRBV5-1 and TRBJ1-2; 9 nucleotides match TRBD1. Germline CDR1 reads SGHRS; CDR2 reads YFSETQ. With V trimmed by 5 bases and J by 6 bases, 14 bases remained unmatched. The CDR3 consists of 16 residues. CDR3 sequence reads: CASRILDRDREDGYTF. The CDR3 bases are TGCGCCAGCAGGATCCTGGACCGGGACAGGGAGGATGGCTACACCTTC. Complete variable domain (other parts from reference TRBV5-1 and TRBJ1-2): KAGVTQTPRYLIKTRGQQVTLSCSPISGHRSVSWYQQTPGQGLQFLFEYFSETQRNKGNFPGRFSGRQFSNSRSEMNVSTLELGDSALYLCASRILDRDREDGYTFGSGTRLTVV.

This chain connects TRBV28 to TRBJ1-4; D is ambiguous. CDR1 and CDR2 from the germline V gene are MDHEN and SYDVKM. Trimming removed 6 bases from V and 0 bases from J, with 8 bases in between. The CDR3 contains 14 residues. Here the CDR3 DNA reads TGTGCCAGCAGATCCGGAGCAACTAATGAAAAACTGTTTTTT. It encodes CASRSGATNEKLFF.

The chain couples TRBV29-1 to TRBJ2-7; TRBD1 matches at 8 bases. The CDR3 has 12 residues. CDR1 and CDR2 from the germline V gene are SQVTM and ANQGSEA. The V gene end was trimmed by 6 bases and the J gene end by 2 bases; junction bases not matched to a gene: 3. This CDR3 reads CSVGTGPYEQYF. The CDR3 nucleotides are TGCAGCGTCGGGACAGGCCCCTACGAGCAGTACTTC.

The gene calls are TRBV19 and TRBJ2-3; 7 bases map to TRBD2. The junction had 9 bases not matched to a gene; V was cut back by 6 bases and J by 3 bases. The CDR3 totals 15 residues. Germline V gives CDR1 LNHDA, CDR2 SQIVND (reference sequence). CDR3 residues: CASRITSVSTDTQYF. In DNA form, the CDR3 reads TGTGCCAGTAGAATTACTAGCGTTAGTACAGATACGCAGTATTTT.